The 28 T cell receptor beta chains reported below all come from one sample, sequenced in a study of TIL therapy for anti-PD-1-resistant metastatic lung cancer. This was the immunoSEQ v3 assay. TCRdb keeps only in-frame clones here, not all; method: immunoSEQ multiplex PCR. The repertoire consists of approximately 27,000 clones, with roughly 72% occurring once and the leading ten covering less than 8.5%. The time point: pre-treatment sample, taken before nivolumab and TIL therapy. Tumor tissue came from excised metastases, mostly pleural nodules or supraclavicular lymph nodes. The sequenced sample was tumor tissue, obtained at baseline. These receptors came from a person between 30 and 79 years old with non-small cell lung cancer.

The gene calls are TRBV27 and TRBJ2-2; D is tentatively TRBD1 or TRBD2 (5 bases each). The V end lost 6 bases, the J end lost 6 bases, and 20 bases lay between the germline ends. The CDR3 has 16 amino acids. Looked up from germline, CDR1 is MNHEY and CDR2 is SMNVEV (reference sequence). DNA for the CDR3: TGTGCCAGCAGCTTACGGACACTGCGGGCGGCCGGGGAGCTGTTTTTT. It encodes CASSLRTLRAAGELFF.

The CDR3 nucleotides read TGTGCCAGCTCACCACTCGGGACAGGGAGGGCTAACTATGGCTACACCTTC. It encodes CASSPLGTGRANYGYTF. V is TRBV18 and J is TRBJ1-2; 9 positions match TRBD1. The CDR3 totals 17 residues. V lost 1 base to trimming and J lost 0 bases; unmatched junction nucleotides: 6. Germline V lookup: CDR1 KGHSH, CDR2 LQKENI.

CDR3 amino acids: CASSTGRDRNSNQPQHF. CDR3 DNA sequence: TGTGCCAGCAGCACGGGCCGGGACCGCAATAGCAATCAGCCCCAGCATTTT. V and J are TRBV7-8 and TRBJ1-5; a possible D gene is TRBD1 (5 bases). This CDR3 has 17 residues. V was pared by 5 bases and J by 0 bases, with 17 bases between. Germline loops: CDR1 SGHVS, CDR2 FQNEAQ.

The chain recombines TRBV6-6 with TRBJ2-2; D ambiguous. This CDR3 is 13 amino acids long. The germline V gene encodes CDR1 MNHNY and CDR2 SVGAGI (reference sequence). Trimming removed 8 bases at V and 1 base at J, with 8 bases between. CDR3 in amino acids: CASGRLNTGELFF. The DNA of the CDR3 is TGTGCCAGCGGCAGACTGAACACCGGGGAGCTGTTTTTT.

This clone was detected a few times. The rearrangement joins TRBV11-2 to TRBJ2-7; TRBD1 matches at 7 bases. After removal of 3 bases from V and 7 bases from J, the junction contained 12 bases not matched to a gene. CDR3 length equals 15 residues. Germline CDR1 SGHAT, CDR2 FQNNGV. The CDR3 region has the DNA TGTGCCAGCAGCTTGGAAGGGGGCGCGGGTGGGGAGCAGTACTTC. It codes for CASSLEGGAGGEQYF.

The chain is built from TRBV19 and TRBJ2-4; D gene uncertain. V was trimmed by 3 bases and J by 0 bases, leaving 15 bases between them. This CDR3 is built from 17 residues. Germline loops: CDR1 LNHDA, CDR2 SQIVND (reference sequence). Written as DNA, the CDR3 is TGTGCCAGTAGTATCCTTCTGACCCACCAAGCCAAAAACATTCAGTACTTC. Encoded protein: CASSILLTHQAKNIQYF.

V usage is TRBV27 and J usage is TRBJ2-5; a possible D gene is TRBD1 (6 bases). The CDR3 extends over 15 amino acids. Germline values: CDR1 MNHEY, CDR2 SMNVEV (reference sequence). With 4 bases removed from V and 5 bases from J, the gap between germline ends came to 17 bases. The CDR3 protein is CASSSPGHKQETQYF. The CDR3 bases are TGTGCCAGCAGTTCCCCGGGACACAAACAGGAGACCCAGTACTTC.

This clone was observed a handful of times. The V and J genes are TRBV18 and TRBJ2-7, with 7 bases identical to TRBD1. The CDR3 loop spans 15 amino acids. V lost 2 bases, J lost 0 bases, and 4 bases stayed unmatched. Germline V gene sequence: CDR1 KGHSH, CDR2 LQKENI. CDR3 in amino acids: CASSPRGGGSYEQYF. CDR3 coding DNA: TGTGCCAGCTCACCAAGAGGGGGCGGCTCCTACGAGCAGTACTTC.

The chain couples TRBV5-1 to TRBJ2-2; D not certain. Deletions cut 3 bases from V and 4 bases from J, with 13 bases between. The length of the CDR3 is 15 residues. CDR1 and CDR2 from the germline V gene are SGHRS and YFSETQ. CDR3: CASSSLGSGTGELFF. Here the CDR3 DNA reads TGCGCCAGCAGCTCCCTCGGGTCGGGCACCGGGGAGCTGTTTTTT.

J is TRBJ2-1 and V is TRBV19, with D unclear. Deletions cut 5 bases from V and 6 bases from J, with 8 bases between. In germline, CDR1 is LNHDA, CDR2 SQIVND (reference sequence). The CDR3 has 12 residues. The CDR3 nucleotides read TGTGCCAGTAGTTTTCGTTCCAATGAGCAGTTCTTC. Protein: CASSFRSNEQFF.

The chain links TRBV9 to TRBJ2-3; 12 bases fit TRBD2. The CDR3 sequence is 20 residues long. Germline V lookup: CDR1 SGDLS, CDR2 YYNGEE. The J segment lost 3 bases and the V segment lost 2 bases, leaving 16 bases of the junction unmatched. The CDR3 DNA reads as TGTGCCAGCAGCGTCTCTTCTAGCGGGGGGGGATCGGGTCGAACAGATACGCAGTATTTT. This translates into CASSVSSSGGGSGRTDTQYF.

For the CDR3, the DNA is TGCGCCAGCAGCGACCCCGGACGGCTCTCTGGGGCCAACGTCCTGACTTTC. It encodes CASSDPGRLSGANVLTF. V and J are TRBV4-1 and TRBJ2-6, with D hard to call. The CDR3 has 17 residues. Looked up from germline, CDR1 is MGHRA and CDR2 is YSYEKL. V gave up 5 bases and J gave up 0 bases, with 14 bases separating them.

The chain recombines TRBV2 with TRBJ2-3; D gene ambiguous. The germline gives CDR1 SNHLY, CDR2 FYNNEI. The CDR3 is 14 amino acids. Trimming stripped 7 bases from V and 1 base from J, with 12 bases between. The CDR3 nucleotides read TGTGCCAGCACATTCGGAGTAGGCACAGATACGCAGTATTTT. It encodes CASTFGVGTDTQYF.

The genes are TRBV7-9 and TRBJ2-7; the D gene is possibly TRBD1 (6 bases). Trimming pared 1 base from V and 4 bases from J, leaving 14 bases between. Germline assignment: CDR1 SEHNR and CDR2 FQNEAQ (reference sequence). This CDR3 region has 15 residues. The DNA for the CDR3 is TGTGCCAGCAGCTTAGGGGGACATTTTAAGTACGAGCAGTACTTC. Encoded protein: CASSLGGHFKYEQYF. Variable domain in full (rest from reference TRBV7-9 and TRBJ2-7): DTGVSQNPRHKITKRGQNVTFRCDPISEHNRLYWYRQTLGQGPEFLTYFQNEAQLEKSRLLSDRFSAERPKGSFSTLEIQRTEQGDSAMYLCASSLGGHFKYEQYFGPGTRLTVT.

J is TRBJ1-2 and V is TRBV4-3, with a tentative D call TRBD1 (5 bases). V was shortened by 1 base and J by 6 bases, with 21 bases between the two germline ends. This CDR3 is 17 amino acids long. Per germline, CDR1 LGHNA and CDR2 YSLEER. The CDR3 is CASSQGGSRGERNGYTF. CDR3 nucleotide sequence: TGCGCCAGCAGCCAAGGGGGGAGTCGGGGGGAGAGAAATGGCTACACCTTC.

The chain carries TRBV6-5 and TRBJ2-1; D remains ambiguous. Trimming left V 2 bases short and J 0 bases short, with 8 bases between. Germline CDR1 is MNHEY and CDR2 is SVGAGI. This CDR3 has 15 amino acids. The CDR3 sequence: CASSYNGFSYNEQFF. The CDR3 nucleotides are TGTGCCAGCAGTTACAACGGCTTCTCCTACAATGAGCAGTTCTTC.

Here the CDR3 DNA reads TGTGCCAGCAGCCTCATGGGGGTGAATAATTCACCCCTCCACTTT. Amino acids: CASSLMGVNNSPLHF. The chain has TRBV5-6 and TRBJ1-6, with a possible D match to TRBD1 (5 bases). V was clipped by 4 bases and J by 5 bases, with 13 bases between them. The CDR3 is 15 amino acids. Germline assignment: CDR1 SGHDT and CDR2 YYEEEE.

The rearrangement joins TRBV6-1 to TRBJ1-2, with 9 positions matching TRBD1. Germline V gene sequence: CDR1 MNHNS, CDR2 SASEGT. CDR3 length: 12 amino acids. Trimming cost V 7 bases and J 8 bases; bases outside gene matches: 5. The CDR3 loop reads CASTTGGRGYTF. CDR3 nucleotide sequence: TGTGCCAGCACCACAGGGGGCCGGGGCTACACCTTC.

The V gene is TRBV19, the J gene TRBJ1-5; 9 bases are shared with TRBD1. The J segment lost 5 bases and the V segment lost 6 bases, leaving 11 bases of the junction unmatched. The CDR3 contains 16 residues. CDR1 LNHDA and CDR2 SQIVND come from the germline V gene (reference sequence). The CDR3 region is CASRDRGYEPHQPQHF. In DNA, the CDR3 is TGTGCCAGTAGAGACAGGGGGTACGAACCCCATCAGCCCCAGCATTTT.

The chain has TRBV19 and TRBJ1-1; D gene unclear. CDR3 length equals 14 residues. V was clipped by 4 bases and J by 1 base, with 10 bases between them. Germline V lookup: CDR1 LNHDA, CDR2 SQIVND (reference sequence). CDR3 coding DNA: TGTGCCAGTAGTAACCCCAAATGGAACACTGAAGCTTTCTTT. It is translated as CASSNPKWNTEAFF.

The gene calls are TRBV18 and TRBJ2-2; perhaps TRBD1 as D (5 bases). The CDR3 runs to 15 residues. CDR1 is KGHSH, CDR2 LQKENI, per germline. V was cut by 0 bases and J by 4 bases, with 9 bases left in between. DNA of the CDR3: TGTGCCAGCTCACCACCGCAGGGCCGCACCGGGGAGCTGTTTTTT. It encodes CASSPPQGRTGELFF.

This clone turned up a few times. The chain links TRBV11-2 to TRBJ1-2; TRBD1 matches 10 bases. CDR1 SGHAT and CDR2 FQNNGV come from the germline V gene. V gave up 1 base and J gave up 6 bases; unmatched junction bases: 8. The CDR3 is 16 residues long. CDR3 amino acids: CASSLVLDRGRDGYTF. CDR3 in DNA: TGTGCCAGCAGCTTAGTCCTTGACAGGGGGCGAGATGGCTACACCTTC.

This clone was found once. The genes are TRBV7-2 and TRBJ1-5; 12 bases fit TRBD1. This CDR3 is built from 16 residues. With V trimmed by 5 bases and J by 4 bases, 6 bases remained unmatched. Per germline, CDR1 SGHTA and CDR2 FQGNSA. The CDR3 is CASSGGTGGMNQPQHF. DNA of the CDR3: TGTGCCAGCAGCGGCGGGACAGGGGGCATGAATCAGCCCCAGCATTTT.

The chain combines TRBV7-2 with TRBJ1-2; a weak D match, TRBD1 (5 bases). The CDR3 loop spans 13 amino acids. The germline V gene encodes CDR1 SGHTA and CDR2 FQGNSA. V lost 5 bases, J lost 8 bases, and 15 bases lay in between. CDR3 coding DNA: TGTGCCAGCAGCCCGGGCCAGGGCGGCGGCTACACCTTC. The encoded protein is CASSPGQGGGYTF.

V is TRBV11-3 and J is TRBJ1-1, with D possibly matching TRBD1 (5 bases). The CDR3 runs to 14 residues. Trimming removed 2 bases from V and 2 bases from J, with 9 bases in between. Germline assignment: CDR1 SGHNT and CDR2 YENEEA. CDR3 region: CASSLQGTNTEAFF. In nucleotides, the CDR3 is TGTGCCAGCAGCTTACAGGGAACTAACACTGAAGCTTTCTTT.

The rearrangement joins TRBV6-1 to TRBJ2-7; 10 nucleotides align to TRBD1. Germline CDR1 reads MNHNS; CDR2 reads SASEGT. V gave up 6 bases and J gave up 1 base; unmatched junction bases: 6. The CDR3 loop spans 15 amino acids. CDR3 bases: TGTGCCAGCAGAGCTGACAGGGGGCTTTCCTACGAGCAGTACTTC. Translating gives CASRADRGLSYEQYF.

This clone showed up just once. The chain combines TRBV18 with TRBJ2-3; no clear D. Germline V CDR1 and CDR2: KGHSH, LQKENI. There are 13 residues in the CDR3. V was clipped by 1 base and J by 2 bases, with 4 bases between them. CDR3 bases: TGTGCCAGCTCACCACTATTCACAGATACGCAGTATTTT. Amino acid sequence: CASSPLFTDTQYF.

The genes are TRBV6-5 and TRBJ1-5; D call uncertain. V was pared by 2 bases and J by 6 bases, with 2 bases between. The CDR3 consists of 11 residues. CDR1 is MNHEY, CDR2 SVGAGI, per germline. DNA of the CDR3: TGTGCCAGCAGTTACGTTCAGCCCCAGCATTTT. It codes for CASSYVQPQHF.